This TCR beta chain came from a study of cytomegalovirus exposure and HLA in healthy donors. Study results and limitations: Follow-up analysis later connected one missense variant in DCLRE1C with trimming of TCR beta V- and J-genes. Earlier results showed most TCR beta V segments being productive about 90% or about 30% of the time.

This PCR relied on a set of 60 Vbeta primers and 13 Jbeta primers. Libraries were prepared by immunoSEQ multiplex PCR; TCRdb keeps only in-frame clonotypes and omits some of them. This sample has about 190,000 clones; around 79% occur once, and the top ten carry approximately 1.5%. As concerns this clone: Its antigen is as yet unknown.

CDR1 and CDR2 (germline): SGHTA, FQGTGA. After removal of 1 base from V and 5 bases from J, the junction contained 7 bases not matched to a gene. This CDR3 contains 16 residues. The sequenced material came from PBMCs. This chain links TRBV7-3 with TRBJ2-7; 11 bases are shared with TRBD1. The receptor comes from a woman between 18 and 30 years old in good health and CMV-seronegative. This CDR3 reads CASSLMSGTGGNEQYF. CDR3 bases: TGTGCCAGCAGCTTAATGTCTGGGACAGGGGGTAACGAGCAGTACTTC.